Below are 30 T cell receptor beta chains sequenced from a single sample in a study of shared clonotypes between healthy human individuals. Assay: immunoSEQ multiplex PCR; the TCRdb copy retains only in-frame clones and omits some. The table has 2 million to 2.5 million clones, roughly 92% seen once. The material sequenced was naive CD4+ T cells from PBMCs. Subset denoted: CD45RA+ positively selected. All receptors come from a man aged 18-30 years in good health. Some clones in this sample may be carry-over from other donors' samples.

This sequence joins TRBV28 and TRBJ2-7; 13 positions match TRBD2. Looked up from germline, CDR1 is MDHEN and CDR2 is SYDVKM. With V trimmed by 6 bases and J by 0 bases, 11 bases remained unmatched. CDR3 length equals 18 residues. The CDR3 nucleotides are TGTGCCAGCAGGGCACCGGGACTAGCGGGATCGTACTCCTACGAGCAGTACTTC. Translated, it gives CASRAPGLAGSYSYEQYF. Variable domain in full (rest from reference TRBV28 and TRBJ2-7): DVKVTQSSRYLVKRTGEKVFLECVQDMDHENMFWYRQDPGLGLRLIYFSYDVKMKEKGDIPEGYSVSREKKERFSLILESASTNQTSMYLCASRAPGLAGSYSYEQYFGPGTRLTVT.

The gene calls are TRBV27 and TRBJ2-7; 8 bases map to TRBD2. Germline lookup yields CDR1 MNHEY and CDR2 SMNVEV (reference sequence). The CDR3 totals 15 residues. V shed 2 bases and J 3 bases; nucleotides not matched to a gene: 6. CDR3 DNA sequence: TGTGCCAGCAGTTTAGCCGGGACTAGGGGCTACGAGCAGTACTTC. It translates to CASSLAGTRGYEQYF.

The chain couples TRBV28 to TRBJ2-7; D is possibly TRBD2 (6 bases). This CDR3 has 15 residues. The germline CDR1 and CDR2 sequences are MDHEN and SYDVKM. Trimming left V 5 bases short and J 2 bases short, with 16 bases between. This chain's CDR3 is CASSGPGLPTYEQYF. The CDR3, as DNA: TGTGCCAGCAGTGGACCGGGACTTCCAACCTACGAGCAGTACTTC.

V usage is TRBV5-1 and J usage is TRBJ2-7; a weak D match, TRBD2 (6 bases). This CDR3 region has 16 residues. Germline V lookup: CDR1 SGHRS, CDR2 YFSETQ. Trimming pared 2 bases from V and 2 bases from J, leaving 17 bases between. This CDR3 reads CASSFTLAEGTYEQYF. CDR3 coding DNA: TGCGCCAGCAGCTTTACCTTAGCGGAGGGTACCTACGAGCAGTACTTC. Full variable domain (rest looked up from reference TRBV5-1 and TRBJ2-7): KAGVTQTPRYLIKTRGQQVTLSCSPISGHRSVSWYQQTPGQGLQFLFEYFSETQRNKGNFPGRFSGRQFSNSRSEMNVSTLELGDSALYLCASSFTLAEGTYEQYFGPGTRLTVT.

This sequence joins TRBV5-5 and TRBJ1-5; 8 bases fit TRBD1. V lost 0 bases and J lost 5; bases outside the gene matches: 1. Per the germline V gene, CDR1 is SGHKS and CDR2 is YYEKEE (reference sequence). The CDR3 has 14 residues. Here the CDR3 reads CASSLVTGDQPQHF. The CDR3 nucleotides read TGTGCCAGCAGCTTGGTGACAGGGGATCAGCCCCAGCATTTT.

The rearrangement links TRBV6-6 to TRBJ2-5; D is undetermined. The CDR3 consists of 16 residues. From germline, CDR1 is MNHNY and CDR2 SVGAGI (reference sequence). Trimming pared 1 base from V and 0 bases from J, leaving 12 bases between. The CDR3 reads CASSYYEAVNQETQYF. The CDR3 DNA reads as TGTGCCAGCAGTTACTATGAGGCGGTAAACCAAGAGACCCAGTACTTC.

This rearrangement joins TRBV7-8 to TRBJ2-5, with D unclear. Germline V gene lookup returns CDR1 SGHVS and CDR2 FQNEAQ. Trimming took off 5 bases at V and 1 base at J, with 14 bases between the two ends. The CDR3 has 15 residues. CDR3 sequence (DNA): TGTGCCAGCAGCAAAAGAACAGCCATCCAAGAGACCCAGTACTTC. Amino acids: CASSKRTAIQETQYF.

The V gene is TRBV7-2, the J gene TRBJ2-7, with TRBD2 matching 7 bases. After removal of 1 base from V and 6 bases from J, the junction contained 9 bases not matched to a gene. CDR1 and CDR2 from the germline V gene are SGHTA and FQGNSA. This CDR3 region has 15 residues. The CDR3 DNA reads as TGTGCCAGCAGCTTAGGAAGGTTAGCGGGCGCCGAGCAGTACTTC. It encodes CASSLGRLAGAEQYF.

The chain has TRBV28 and TRBJ1-5, with TRBD1 matching 10 bases. With V trimmed by 7 bases and J by 4 bases, 10 bases remained unmatched. The V gene's germline CDR1 is MDHEN and CDR2 SYDVKM. CDR3 length: 16 amino acids. This CDR3 is CASKTGGDPPNQPQHF. Written as DNA, the CDR3 is TGTGCCAGCAAGACAGGGGGCGACCCTCCAAATCAGCCCCAGCATTTT. Full variable domain (rest looked up from reference TRBV28 and TRBJ1-5): DVKVTQSSRYLVKRTGEKVFLECVQDMDHENMFWYRQDPGLGLRLIYFSYDVKMKEKGDIPEGYSVSREKKERFSLILESASTNQTSMYLCASKTGGDPPNQPQHFGDGTRLSIL.

J is TRBJ2-6 and V is TRBV9, with 7 positions matching TRBD1. The CDR3 length is 15 residues. In germline, CDR1 is SGDLS, CDR2 YYNGEE. V shed 4 bases, J shed 2 bases, and the junction held 3 bases outside the gene matches. Here the CDR3 reads CASSPGQAGANVLTF. DNA for the CDR3: TGTGCCAGCAGCCCTGGACAGGCTGGGGCCAACGTCCTGACTTTC.

J is TRBJ2-1 and V is TRBV28; D call uncertain. The germline V gene has CDR1 MDHEN and CDR2 SYDVKM. Trimming removed 5 bases at V and 2 bases at J, with 16 bases between. This CDR3 is 16 amino acids long. This chain's CDR3 is CASSLYPGPPYNEQFF. The CDR3 region has the DNA TGTGCCAGCAGTCTATACCCGGGCCCCCCCTACAATGAGCAGTTCTTC.

The chain couples TRBV11-1 to TRBJ2-7; perhaps TRBD1 as D (5 bases). The ends were cut back, 5 bases at V and 7 bases at J, with 18 bases in the middle. CDR3 length: 14 amino acids. Germline values: CDR1 SGHAT, CDR2 FQDESV (reference sequence). CDR3 sequence: CASSIQVASGEQYF. CDR3 nucleotide sequence: TGTGCCAGCAGCATACAGGTAGCCTCCGGGGAGCAGTACTTC.

This chain connects TRBV6-1 to TRBJ1-2; possibly TRBD1 for D (6 bases). This CDR3 region has 15 residues. CDR1 is MNHNS, CDR2 SASEGT, per germline. The V gene lost 3 bases and the J gene lost 3 bases, with 14 bases spanning the gap. CDR3 coding DNA: TGTGCCAGCAGTGAGGGACACCACCTTGACTATGGCTACACCTTC. This gives the protein CASSEGHHLDYGYTF.

The chain is built from TRBV12-1 and TRBJ2-2; the table's D call TRBD2 went unverified against the DNA. TRBV12-1 is a known pseudogene. This CDR3 contains 16 residues. CDR3: CASTEGLAGDTGELFF. As DNA, the CDR3 is TGTGCCAGCACCGAGGGACTAGCGGGAGACACCGGGGAGCTGTTTTTT.

V and J are TRBV5-1 and TRBJ1-5; TRBD1 agrees at 7 bases. Looked up from germline, CDR1 is SGHRS and CDR2 is YFSETQ. With V trimmed by 1 base and J by 3 bases, 7 bases remained unmatched. CDR3 length equals 16 residues. The CDR3, as DNA: TGCGCCAGCAGCTTGTTTCCCAGGGGGGACAATCAGCCCCAGCATTTT. It yields the protein CASSLFPRGDNQPQHF.

The V and J genes are TRBV7-2 and TRBJ2-6; 8 nucleotides match TRBD1. CDR1 is SGHTA, CDR2 FQGNSA, per germline. There are 18 residues in the CDR3. V lost 2 bases and J lost 0; bases outside the gene matches: 6. Here the CDR3 reads CASSLLQGALSGANVLTF. The DNA for the CDR3 is TGTGCCAGCAGCTTATTGCAGGGGGCACTCTCTGGGGCCAACGTCCTGACTTTC.

This chain connects TRBV6-1 to TRBJ2-3; possible D gene TRBD1, 5 bases. From germline, CDR1 is MNHNS and CDR2 SASEGT. V shed 0 bases and J shed 6 bases, with 16 bases lying between them. The CDR3 runs 16 residues. CDR3 sequence: CASSEARSRVGDTQYF. CDR3 nucleotides: TGTGCCAGCAGTGAAGCTCGAAGCAGGGTCGGTGATACGCAGTATTTT.

This chain links TRBV7-2 with TRBJ2-5; D is undetermined. The CDR3 consists of 17 residues. V lost 1 base to trimming and J lost 0 bases, with 15 bases between them. Looked up from germline, CDR1 is SGHTA and CDR2 is FQGNSA. CDR3 bases: TGTGCCAGCAGCTTAGAGTGGTCCAGGCTGTACCAAGAGACCCAGTACTTC. Translating gives CASSLEWSRLYQETQYF. Full variable domain (remainder filled in from reference TRBV7-2 and TRBJ2-5): GAGVSQSPSNKVTEKGKDVELRCDPISGHTALYWYRQSLGQGLEFLIYFQGNSAPDKSGLPSDRFSAERTGGSVSTLTIQRTQQEDSAVYLCASSLEWSRLYQETQYFGPGTRLLVL.

This clone came up once. The chain uses TRBV27 and TRBJ1-2; the match to TRBD1 covers 8 bases. This CDR3 spans 15 amino acids. Germline V gives CDR1 MNHEY, CDR2 SMNVEV (reference sequence). Trimming removed 0 bases from V and 5 bases from J; junction bases left unmatched: 5. CDR3 sequence (DNA): TGTGCCAGCAGTTTATCGACAGGGGCCTCTTATGGCTACACCTTC. Its protein product is CASSLSTGASYGYTF.

The gene calls are TRBV18 and TRBJ1-1; D possibly corresponds to TRBD1 (6 bases). Germline values: CDR1 KGHSH, CDR2 LQKENI. The CDR3 contains 13 residues. V lost 4 bases and J 5 bases, leaving 11 bases between the germline ends. DNA of the CDR3: TGTGCCAGCTCACGGGGGGGCTATACTGAAGCTTTCTTT. It yields the protein CASSRGGYTEAFF.

This rearrangement joins TRBV19 to TRBJ2-7; TRBD1 is a possible D gene (6 bases). The germline V and J ends were trimmed by 6 bases and 2 bases, with 14 bases remaining between them. The CDR3 runs to 14 residues. Germline V gene lookup returns CDR1 LNHDA and CDR2 SQIVND (reference sequence). The CDR3: CASSTGTFTYEQYF. The DNA of the CDR3 is TGTGCCAGTAGCACCGGGACATTCACCTACGAGCAGTACTTC.

This chain links TRBV2 with TRBJ2-1; 8 bases are a match to TRBD1. V was clipped by 9 bases and J by 11 bases; unmatched bases: 18. CDR1 is SNHLY, CDR2 FYNNEI, per germline. The CDR3 is 15 amino acids. The CDR3 protein is CASGPQSKTGGQQFF. The CDR3 nucleotides are TGTGCCAGTGGACCCCAAAGTAAAACAGGGGGGCAGCAGTTCTTC.

The chain carries TRBV7-2 and TRBJ2-7, with D possibly being TRBD2 (7 bases). CDR1 SGHTA and CDR2 FQGNSA come from the germline V gene. This CDR3 region has 15 residues. The ends were cut back, 3 bases at V and 5 bases at J, with 17 bases in the middle. In DNA, the CDR3 is TGTGCCAGCAGCTTTGGGGGGGCCAGGCTCAACGAGCAGTACTTC. Its translation: CASSFGGARLNEQYF.

V and J are TRBV14 and TRBJ1-3, with D uncertain. V lost 1 base to trimming and J lost 5 bases, with 6 bases between them. The CDR3 is 13 residues long. Germline CDR1 and CDR2: SGHDN and FVKESK. The CDR3 DNA is TGTGCCAGCAGCCAAGTGAGAAGAAACACCATATATTTT. This gives the protein CASSQVRRNTIYF.

This clone was observed a few times. The rearrangement joins TRBV18 to TRBJ1-1, with a possible D match to TRBD1 (6 bases). V was cut by 2 bases and J by 6 bases, with 10 bases left in between. CDR3 length: 13 residues. The germline V gene has CDR1 KGHSH and CDR2 LQKENI. CDR3 loop: CASSPSGEAEAFF. CDR3 DNA sequence: TGTGCCAGCTCACCATCAGGGGAGGCTGAAGCTTTCTTT.

This chain links TRBV6-5 with TRBJ2-7; 9 bases are shared with TRBD1. The trim removed 7 bases at V and 6 bases at J, leaving 7 bases unmatched. The CDR3 length is 13 residues. Germline lookup yields CDR1 MNHEY and CDR2 SVGAGI. CDR3 bases: TGTGCCAGCAAGGGACAGGGCTGGGGCGAGCAGTACTTC. Amino acid sequence: CASKGQGWGEQYF.

In its sample, this clone was seen once. CDR3: CASGQYNTGELFF. The CDR3 DNA sequence: TGTGCCAGCGGACAGTATAACACCGGGGAGCTGTTTTTT. V is TRBV25-1 and J is TRBJ2-2, with D perhaps TRBD1 (6 bases). There are 13 residues in the CDR3. V lost 8 bases, J lost 2 bases, and 9 bases lay in between. CDR1 and CDR2 (germline): MGHDK, SYGVNS.

This clone showed up just a few times. The CDR3 coding sequence is TGTGCCAGCAGCTCCCGAAACCTCCTAAGTAGTGGCTACACCTTC. It encodes CASSSRNLLSSGYTF. J is TRBJ1-2 and V is TRBV7-9; no firm D call. With 4 bases removed from V and 7 bases from J, the gap between germline ends came to 19 bases. The CDR3 covers 15 residues. CDR1 is SEHNR, CDR2 FQNEAQ, per germline (reference sequence).

The V call is TRBV28, the J call TRBJ1-5; D gene unclear. V was shortened by 6 bases and J by 0 bases, with 9 bases between the two germline ends. The germline gives CDR1 MDHEN, CDR2 SYDVKM. The CDR3 spans 14 residues. CDR3 in amino acids: CASSRPHSNQPQHF. CDR3 nucleotide sequence: TGTGCCAGCAGCCGCCCCCATAGCAATCAGCCCCAGCATTTT.

V is TRBV28 and J is TRBJ2-7, with TRBD1 matching over 7 bases. V lost 10 bases and J lost 3; bases outside the gene matches: 6. This CDR3 comprises 12 residues. Germline values: CDR1 MDHEN, CDR2 SYDVKM. CDR3 in DNA: TGTGCCACCCTAAACAGGGGCTACGAGCAGTACTTC. Translated, it gives CATLNRGYEQYF.